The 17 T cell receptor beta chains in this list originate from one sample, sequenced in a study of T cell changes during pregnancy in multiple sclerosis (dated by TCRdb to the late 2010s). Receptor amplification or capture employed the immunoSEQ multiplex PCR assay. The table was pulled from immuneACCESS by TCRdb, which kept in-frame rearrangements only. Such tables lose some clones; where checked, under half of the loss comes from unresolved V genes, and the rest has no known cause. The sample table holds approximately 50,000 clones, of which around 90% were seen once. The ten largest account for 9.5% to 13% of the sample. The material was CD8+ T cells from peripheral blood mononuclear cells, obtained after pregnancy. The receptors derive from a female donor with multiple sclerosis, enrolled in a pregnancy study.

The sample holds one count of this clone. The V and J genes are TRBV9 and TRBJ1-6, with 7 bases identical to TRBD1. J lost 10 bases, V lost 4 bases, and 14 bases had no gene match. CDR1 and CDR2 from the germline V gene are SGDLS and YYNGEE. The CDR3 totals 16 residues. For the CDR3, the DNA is TGTGCCAGCAGCCGGGACAGTGCCTCGTTGGGGTCACCCCTCCACTTT. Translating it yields CASSRDSASLGSPLHF.

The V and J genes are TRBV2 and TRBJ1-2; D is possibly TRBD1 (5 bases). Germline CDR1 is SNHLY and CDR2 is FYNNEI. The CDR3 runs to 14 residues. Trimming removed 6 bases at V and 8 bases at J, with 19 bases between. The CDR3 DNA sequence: TGTGCCAGCAGGGGTCGGGCAGGGAGGTACGGCTACACCTTC. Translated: CASRGRAGRYGYTF.

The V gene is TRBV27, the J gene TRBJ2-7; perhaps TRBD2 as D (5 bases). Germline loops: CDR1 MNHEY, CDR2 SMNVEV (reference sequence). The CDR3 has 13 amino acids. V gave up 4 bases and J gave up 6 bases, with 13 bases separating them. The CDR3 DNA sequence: TGTGCCAGCAGTTCGGTCGGTCGGGGCGAGCAGTACTTC. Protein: CASSSVGRGEQYF.

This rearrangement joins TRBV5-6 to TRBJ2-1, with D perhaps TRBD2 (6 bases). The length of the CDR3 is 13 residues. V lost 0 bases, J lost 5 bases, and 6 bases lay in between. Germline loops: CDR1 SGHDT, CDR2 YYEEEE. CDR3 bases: TGTGCCAGCAGCTTGGGGAGGGACAATGAGCAGTTCTTC. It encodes CASSLGRDNEQFF.

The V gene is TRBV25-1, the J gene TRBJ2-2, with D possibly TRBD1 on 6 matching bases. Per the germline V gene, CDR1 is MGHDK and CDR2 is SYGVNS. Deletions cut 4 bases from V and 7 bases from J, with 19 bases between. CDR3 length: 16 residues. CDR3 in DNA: TGTGCCAGCAGTGCCACCTCCCCAGGGGTTATCGGGGAGCTGTTTTTT. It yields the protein CASSATSPGVIGELFF.

DNA for the CDR3: TGTGCCAGCAGATCTACGATGAACACTGAAGCTTTCTTT. This translates into CASRSTMNTEAFF. The V call is TRBV9, the J call TRBJ1-1; D ambiguous. V lost 5 bases to trimming and J lost 0 bases, with 8 bases between them. Germline CDR1 and CDR2: SGDLS and YYNGEE. This CDR3 is built from 13 residues.

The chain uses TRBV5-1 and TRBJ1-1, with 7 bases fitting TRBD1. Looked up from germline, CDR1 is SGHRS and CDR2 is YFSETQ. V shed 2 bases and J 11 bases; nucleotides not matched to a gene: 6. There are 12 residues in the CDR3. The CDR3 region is CASSFDRDDAFF. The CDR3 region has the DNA TGCGCCAGCAGCTTTGACAGGGACGACGCTTTCTTT.

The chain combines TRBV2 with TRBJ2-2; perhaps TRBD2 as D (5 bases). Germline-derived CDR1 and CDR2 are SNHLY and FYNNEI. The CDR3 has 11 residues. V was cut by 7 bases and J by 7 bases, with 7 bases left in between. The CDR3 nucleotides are TGTGCCAGCACCCGGGACGGGGAGCTGTTTTTT. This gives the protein CASTRDGELFF.

The chain's CDR3 is CATSILKEGSYNEQFF. The CDR3 DNA reads as TGTGCCACCAGCATTTTGAAGGAGGGGTCCTACAATGAGCAGTTCTTC. The chain links TRBV15 to TRBJ2-1, with D tentatively TRBD2 (6 bases). This CDR3 is 16 amino acids long. Germline V gene sequence: CDR1 LNHNV, CDR2 YYDKDF (reference sequence). V lost 4 bases to trimming and J lost 1 base, with 14 bases between them.

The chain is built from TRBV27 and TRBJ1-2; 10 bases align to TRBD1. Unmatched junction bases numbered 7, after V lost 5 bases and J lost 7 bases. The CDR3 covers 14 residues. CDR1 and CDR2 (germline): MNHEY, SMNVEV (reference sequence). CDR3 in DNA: TGTGCCAGCAGTGGGCGGACAGGGGGGTCTGGCTACACCTTC. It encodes CASSGRTGGSGYTF.

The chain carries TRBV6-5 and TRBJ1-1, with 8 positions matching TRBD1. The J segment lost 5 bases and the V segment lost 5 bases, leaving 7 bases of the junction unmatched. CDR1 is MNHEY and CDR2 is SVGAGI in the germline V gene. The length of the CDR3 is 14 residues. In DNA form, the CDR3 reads TGTGCCAGCAGTCAAGGACAGGGATGGACTGAAGCTTTCTTT. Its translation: CASSQGQGWTEAFF.

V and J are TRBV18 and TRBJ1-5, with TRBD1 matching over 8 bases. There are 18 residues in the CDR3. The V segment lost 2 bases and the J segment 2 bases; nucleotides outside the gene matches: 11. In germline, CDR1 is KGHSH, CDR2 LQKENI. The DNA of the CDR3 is TGTGCCAGCTCACCAGACATGGGGACACAGGGGGGCAATCAGCCCCAGCATTTT. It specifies CASSPDMGTQGGNQPQHF.

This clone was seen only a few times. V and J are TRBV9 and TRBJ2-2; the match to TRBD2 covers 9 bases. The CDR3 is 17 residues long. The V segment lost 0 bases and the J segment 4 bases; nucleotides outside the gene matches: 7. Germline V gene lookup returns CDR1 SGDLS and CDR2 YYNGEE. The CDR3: CASSVGGTSFTTGELFF. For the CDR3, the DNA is TGTGCCAGCAGCGTAGGGGGGACTAGCTTTACCACCGGGGAGCTGTTTTTT.

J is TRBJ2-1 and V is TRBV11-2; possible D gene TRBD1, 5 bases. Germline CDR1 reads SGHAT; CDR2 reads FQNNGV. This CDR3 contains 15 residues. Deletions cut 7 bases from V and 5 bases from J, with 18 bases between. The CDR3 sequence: CASMDMTALNNEQFF. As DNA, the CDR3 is TGTGCCAGCATGGATATGACAGCCCTCAACAATGAGCAGTTCTTC.

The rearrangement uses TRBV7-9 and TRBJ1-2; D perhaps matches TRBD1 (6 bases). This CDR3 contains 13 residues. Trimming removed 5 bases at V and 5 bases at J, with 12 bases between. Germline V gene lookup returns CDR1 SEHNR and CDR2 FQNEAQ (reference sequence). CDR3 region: CASSPGVIYGYTF. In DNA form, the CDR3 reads TGTGCCAGCAGCCCAGGGGTAATATATGGCTACACCTTC.

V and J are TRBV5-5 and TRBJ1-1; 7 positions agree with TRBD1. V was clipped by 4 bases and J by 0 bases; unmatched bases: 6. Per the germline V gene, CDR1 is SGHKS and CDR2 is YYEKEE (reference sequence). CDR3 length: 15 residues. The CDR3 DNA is TGTGCCAGCAGCCCCCCGGGACAGATGAACACTGAAGCTTTCTTT. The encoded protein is CASSPPGQMNTEAFF. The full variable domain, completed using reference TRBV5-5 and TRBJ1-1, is DAGVTQSPTHLIKTRGQQVTLRCSPISGHKSVSWYQQVLGQGPQFIFQYYEKEERGRGNFPDRFSARQFPNYSSELNVNALLLGDSALYLCASSPPGQMNTEAFFGQGTRLTVV.

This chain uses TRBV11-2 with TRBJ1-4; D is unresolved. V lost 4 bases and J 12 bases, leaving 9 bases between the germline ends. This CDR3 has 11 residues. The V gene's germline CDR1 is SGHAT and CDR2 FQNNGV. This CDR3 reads CASSSHEELFF. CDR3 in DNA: TGTGCCAGCAGCTCACACGAGGAACTGTTTTTT.